This TCR beta chain came from a study of shared clonotypes between healthy human individuals. The study, taken as a whole, reports: Sampling covered blood only; tissue repertoires likely differ. Clonotypes not shared had lower generation probabilities than those common to all four donors.

V was clipped by 5 bases and J by 5 bases; unmatched bases: 3. Germline V gene sequence: CDR1 MNHEY, CDR2 SVGAGI. The CDR3 is 14 residues long. Of note for this clone: Antigen: not known.

CD4+ cells were split into CD45RA+ naive and CD45RA-negative memory subsets. Produced via immunoSEQ multiplex PCR; TCRdb's table is partial and in-frame only. The data hold some 1 million clones, with 65% to 75% observed a single time. This TCR was recovered from a young man in good health. The sequenced sample consisted of memory CD4+ T cells sorted from blood. Subset meaning: CD45RA-negative fraction. The chain combines TRBV6-5 with TRBJ1-5; 10 positions agree with TRBD1. Written as DNA, the CDR3 is TGTGCCAGCAGTCGGGACAGGGGCGATCAGCCCCAGCATTTT. Amino acid sequence: CASSRDRGDQPQHF.